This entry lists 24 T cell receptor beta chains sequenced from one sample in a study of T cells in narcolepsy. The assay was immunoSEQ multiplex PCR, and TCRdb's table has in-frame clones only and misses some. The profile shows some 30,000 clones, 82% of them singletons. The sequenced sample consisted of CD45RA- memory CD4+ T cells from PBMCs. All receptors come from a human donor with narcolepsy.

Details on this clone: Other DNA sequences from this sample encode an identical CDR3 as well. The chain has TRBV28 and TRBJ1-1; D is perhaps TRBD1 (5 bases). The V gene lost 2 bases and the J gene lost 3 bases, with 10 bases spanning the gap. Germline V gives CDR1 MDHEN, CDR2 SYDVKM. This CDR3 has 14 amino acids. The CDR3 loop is CASSLGGIDTEAFF. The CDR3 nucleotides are TGTGCCAGCAGTTTAGGGGGAATCGACACTGAAGCTTTCTTT.

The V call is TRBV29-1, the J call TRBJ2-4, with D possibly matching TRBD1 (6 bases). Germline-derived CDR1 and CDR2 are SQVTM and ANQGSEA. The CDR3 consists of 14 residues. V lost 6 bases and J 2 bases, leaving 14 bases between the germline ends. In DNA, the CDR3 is TGCAGCGTACGATACAGGGATACCAAAAACATTCAGTACTTC. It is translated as CSVRYRDTKNIQYF.

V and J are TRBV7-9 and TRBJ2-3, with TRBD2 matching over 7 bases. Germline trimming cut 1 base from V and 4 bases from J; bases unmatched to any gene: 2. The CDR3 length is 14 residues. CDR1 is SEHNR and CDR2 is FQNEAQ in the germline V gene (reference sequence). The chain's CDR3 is CASSLVAGADTQYF. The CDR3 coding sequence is TGTGCCAGCAGCTTAGTGGCGGGGGCAGATACGCAGTATTTT.

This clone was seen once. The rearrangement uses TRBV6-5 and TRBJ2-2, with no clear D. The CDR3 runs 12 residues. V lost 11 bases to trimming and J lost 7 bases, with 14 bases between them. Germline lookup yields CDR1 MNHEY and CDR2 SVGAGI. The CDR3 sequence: CAAKSPVGELFF. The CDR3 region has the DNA TGTGCCGCAAAAAGTCCGGTCGGGGAGCTGTTTTTT.

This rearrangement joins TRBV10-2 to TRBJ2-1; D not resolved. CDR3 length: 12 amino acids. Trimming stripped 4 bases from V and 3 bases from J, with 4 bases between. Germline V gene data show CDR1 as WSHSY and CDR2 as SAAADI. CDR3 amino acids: CASSVSYNEQFF. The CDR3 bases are TGCGCCAGCAGTGTCAGCTACAATGAGCAGTTCTTC.

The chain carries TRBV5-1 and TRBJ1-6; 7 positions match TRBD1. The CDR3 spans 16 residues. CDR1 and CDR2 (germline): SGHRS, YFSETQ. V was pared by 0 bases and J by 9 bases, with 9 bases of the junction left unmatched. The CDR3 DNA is TGCGCCAGCAGCTTGGATTCGGCAGGGGGAGGTTCACCCCTCCACTTT. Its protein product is CASSLDSAGGGSPLHF.

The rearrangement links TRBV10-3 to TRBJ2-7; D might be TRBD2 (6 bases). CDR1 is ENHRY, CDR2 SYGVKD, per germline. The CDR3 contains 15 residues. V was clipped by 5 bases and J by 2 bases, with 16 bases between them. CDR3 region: CAISRGDRRPYEQYF. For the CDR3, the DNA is TGTGCCATCAGTCGCGGGGATAGACGGCCCTACGAGCAGTACTTC.

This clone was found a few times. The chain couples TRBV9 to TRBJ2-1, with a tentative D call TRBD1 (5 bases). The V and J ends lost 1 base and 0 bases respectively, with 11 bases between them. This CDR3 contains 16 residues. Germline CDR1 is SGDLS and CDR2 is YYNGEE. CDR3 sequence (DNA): TGTGCCAGCAGCGTAATAGGGGAATACTCCTACAATGAGCAGTTCTTC. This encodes CASSVIGEYSYNEQFF.

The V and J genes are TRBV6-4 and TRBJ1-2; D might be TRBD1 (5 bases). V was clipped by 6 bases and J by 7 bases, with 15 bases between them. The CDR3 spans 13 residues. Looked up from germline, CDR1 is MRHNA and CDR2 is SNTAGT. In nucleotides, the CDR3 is TGTGCCAGCAGAGACCCAGGGACGGGTGGCTACACCTTC. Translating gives CASRDPGTGGYTF.

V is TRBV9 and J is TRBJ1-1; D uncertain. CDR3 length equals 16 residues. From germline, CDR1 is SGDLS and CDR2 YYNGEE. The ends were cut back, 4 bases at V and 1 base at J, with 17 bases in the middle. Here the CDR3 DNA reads TGTGCCAGCAGCCCCTTTCCTCGGAAAACGAACACTGAAGCTTTCTTT. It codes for CASSPFPRKTNTEAFF.

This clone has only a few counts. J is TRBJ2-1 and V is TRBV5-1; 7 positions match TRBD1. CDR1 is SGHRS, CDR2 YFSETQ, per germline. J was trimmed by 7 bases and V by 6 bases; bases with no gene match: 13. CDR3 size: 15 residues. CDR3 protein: CASTNRGQAFNEQFF. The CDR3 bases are TGCGCCAGCACCAATCGAGGACAGGCGTTTAATGAGCAGTTCTTC.

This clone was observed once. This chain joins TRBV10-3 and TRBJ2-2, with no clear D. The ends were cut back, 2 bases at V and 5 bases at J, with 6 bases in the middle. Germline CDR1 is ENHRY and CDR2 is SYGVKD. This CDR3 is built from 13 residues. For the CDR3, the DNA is TGTGCCATCAGTGAGCTAGATACCGGGGAGCTGTTTTTT. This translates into CAISELDTGELFF.

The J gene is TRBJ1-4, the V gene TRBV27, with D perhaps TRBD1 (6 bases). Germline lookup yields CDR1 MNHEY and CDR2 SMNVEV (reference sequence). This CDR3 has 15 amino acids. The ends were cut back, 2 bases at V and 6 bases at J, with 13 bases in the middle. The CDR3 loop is CASSLRTVGDEKLFF. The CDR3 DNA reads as TGTGCCAGCAGTTTACGGACAGTAGGGGATGAAAAACTGTTTTTT.

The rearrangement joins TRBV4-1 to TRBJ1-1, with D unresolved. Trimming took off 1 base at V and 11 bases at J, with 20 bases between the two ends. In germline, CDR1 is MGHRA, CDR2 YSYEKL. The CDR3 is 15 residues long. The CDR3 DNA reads TGCGCCAGCAGCCAAGTTAACACATTAACGGTCGGGGCTTTCTTT. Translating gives CASSQVNTLTVGAFF.

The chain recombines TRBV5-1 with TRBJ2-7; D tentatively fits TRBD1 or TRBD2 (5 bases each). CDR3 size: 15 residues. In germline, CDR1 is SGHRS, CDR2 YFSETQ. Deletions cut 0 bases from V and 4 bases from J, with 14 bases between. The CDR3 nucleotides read TGCGCCAGCAGCTTGGCCGTGGGGCGCGGGTACGAGCAGTACTTC. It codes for CASSLAVGRGYEQYF.

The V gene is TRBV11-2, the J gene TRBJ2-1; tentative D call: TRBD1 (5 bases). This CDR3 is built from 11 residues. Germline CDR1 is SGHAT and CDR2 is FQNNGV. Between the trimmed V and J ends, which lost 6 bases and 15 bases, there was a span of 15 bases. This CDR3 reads CASSLGHSGFF. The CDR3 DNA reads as TGTGCCAGCAGTCTCGGACACTCAGGGTTCTTC.

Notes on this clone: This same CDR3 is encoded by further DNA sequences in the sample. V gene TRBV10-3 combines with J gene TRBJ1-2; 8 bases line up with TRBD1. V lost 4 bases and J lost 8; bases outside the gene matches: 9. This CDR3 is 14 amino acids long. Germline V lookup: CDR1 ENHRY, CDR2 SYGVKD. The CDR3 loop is CAISGDRGVYGYTF. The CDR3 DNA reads TGTGCCATCAGTGGAGACAGGGGTGTCTACGGCTACACCTTC.

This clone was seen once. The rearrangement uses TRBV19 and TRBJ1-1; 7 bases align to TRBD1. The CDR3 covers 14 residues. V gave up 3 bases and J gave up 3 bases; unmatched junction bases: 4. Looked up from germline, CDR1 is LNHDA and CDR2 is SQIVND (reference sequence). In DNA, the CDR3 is TGTGCCAGTAGTATGCGACAGGGATACACTGAAGCTTTCTTT. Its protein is CASSMRQGYTEAFF. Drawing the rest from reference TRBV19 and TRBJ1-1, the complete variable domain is DGGITQSPKYLFRKEGQNVTLSCEQNLNHDAMYWYRQDPGQGLRLIYYSQIVNDFQKGDIAEGYSVSREKKESFPLTVTSAQKNPTAFYLCASSMRQGYTEAFFGQGTRLTVV.

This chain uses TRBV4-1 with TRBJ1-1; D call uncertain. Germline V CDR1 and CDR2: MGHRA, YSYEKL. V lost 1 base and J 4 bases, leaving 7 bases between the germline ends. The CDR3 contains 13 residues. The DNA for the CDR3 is TGCGCCAGCAGCCAAGTTTGGAGCACTGAAGCTTTCTTT. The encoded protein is CASSQVWSTEAFF.

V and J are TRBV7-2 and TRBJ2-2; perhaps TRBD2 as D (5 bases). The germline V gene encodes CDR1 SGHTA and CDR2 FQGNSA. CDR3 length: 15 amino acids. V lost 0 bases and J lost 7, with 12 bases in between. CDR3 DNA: TGTGCCAGCAGCTTAGCGGCGGGTTTGATCGGGGAGCTGTTTTTT. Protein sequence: CASSLAAGLIGELFF. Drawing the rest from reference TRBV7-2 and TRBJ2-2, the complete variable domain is GAGVSQSPSNKVTEKGKDVELRCDPISGHTALYWYRQSLGQGLEFLIYFQGNSAPDKSGLPSDRFSAERTGGSVSTLTIQRTQQEDSAVYLCASSLAAGLIGELFFGEGSRLTVL.

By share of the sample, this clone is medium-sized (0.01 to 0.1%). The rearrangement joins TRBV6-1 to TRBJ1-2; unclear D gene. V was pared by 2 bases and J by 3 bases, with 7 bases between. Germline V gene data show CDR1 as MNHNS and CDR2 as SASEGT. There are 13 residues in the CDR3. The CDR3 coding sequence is TGTGCCAGCAGTGAAACGTGGGACTATGGCTACACCTTC. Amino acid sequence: CASSETWDYGYTF.

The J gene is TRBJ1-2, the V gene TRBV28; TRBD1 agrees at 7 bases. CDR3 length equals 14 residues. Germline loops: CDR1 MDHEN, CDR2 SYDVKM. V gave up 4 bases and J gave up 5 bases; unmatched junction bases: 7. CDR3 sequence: CASSSGQALYGYTF. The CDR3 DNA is TGTGCCAGCAGTTCTGGACAGGCGTTATATGGCTACACCTTC.

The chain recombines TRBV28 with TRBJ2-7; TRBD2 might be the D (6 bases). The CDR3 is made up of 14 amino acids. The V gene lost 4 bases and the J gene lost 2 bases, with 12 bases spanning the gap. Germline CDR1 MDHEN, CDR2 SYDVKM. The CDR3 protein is CASSSFSGTYEQYF. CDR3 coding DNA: TGTGCCAGCAGTTCGTTTAGCGGAACCTACGAGCAGTACTTC.

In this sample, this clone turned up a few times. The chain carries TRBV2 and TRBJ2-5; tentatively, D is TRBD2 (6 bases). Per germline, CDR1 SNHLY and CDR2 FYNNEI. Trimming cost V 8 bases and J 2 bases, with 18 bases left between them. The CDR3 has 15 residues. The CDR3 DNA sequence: TGTGCCAGCTCTGCGGGGAGGAGTCATCAAGAGACCCAGTACTTC. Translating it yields CASSAGRSHQETQYF.